One sample yielded the 28 T cell receptor beta chains listed below, sequenced in a study of cytomegalovirus exposure and HLA in healthy donors. PCR amplification relied on 60 Vbeta primers (plus 13 Jbeta primers). The data were produced by immunoSEQ multiplex PCR, yet TCRdb's version contains in-frame clones alone and is incomplete. The sample includes approximately 170,000 clones, about 76% of them seen just once. Sequenced sample: PBMCs. These receptors came from a woman in her late teens or twenties in good health and CMV-seropositive.

The V call is TRBV6-5, the J call TRBJ2-3; a possible D gene is TRBD1 (5 bases). The CDR3 is 14 amino acids. CDR1 and CDR2 (germline): MNHEY, SVGAGI. Trimming shortened V by 8 bases and J by 2 bases, and 14 bases separated the two germline ends. The CDR3 loop is CASGASHPTDTQYF. CDR3 DNA sequence: TGTGCCAGCGGGGCGAGCCACCCCACAGATACGCAGTATTTT.

This clone has only a few counts. The V and J genes are TRBV29-1 and TRBJ1-2; 9 bases match TRBD1. Germline assignment: CDR1 SQVTM and CDR2 ANQGSEA. This CDR3 has 15 residues. V lost 6 bases and J lost 4; bases outside the gene matches: 12. The CDR3 DNA is TGCAGCGTACTTCTAACCGGGACAGGGATCTATGGCTACACCTTC. The encoded protein is CSVLLTGTGIYGYTF.

A word on this clone: At one boundary the junction diverges from the germline segment, which might be a read error. The chain is built from TRBV12-5 and TRBJ1-6; D is unclear. The CDR3 is 15 amino acids. CDR1 LGHNT and CDR2 FRNRAP come from the germline V gene. The CDR3 DNA reads TGTGCTAGTGGCTTGGGGTTAAGCGGGGATTCACCCCTCCACTTT. The encoded protein is CASGLGLSGDSPLHF.

This clone has a handful of counts. This chain links TRBV19 with TRBJ2-3; D possibly corresponds to TRBD1 (5 bases). The V gene's germline CDR1 is LNHDA and CDR2 SQIVND (reference sequence). V lost 3 bases and J lost 0, with 13 bases in between. The CDR3 length is 16 residues. The CDR3 nucleotides are TGTGCCAGTAGTATTACCAGGGCTCTTAGCACAGATACGCAGTATTTT. It encodes CASSITRALSTDTQYF. The whole variable domain, remainder taken from reference TRBV19 and TRBJ2-3, is DGGITQSPKYLFRKEGQNVTLSCEQNLNHDAMYWYRQDPGQGLRLIYYSQIVNDFQKGDIAEGYSVSREKKESFPLTVTSAQKNPTAFYLCASSITRALSTDTQYFGPGTRLTVL.

This chain joins TRBV19 and TRBJ2-7, with D tentatively TRBD2 (7 bases). This CDR3 contains 15 residues. V lost 5 bases and J 0 bases, leaving 14 bases between the germline ends. The germline CDR1 and CDR2 sequences are LNHDA and SQIVND (reference sequence). As DNA, the CDR3 is TGTGCCAGTAGTGGGGGGGGACACCTCTCCTACGAGCAGTACTTC. Residues: CASSGGGHLSYEQYF.

The J gene is TRBJ2-1, the V gene TRBV2, with D possibly being TRBD2 (6 bases). CDR1 is SNHLY, CDR2 FYNNEI, per germline. V gave up 6 bases and J gave up 10 bases, with 16 bases separating them. The CDR3 is 13 amino acids. The CDR3 loop reads CASSKGASEEQFF. CDR3 coding DNA: TGTGCCAGCAGCAAGGGAGCTAGCGAGGAGCAGTTCTTC.

This clone was seen only once. The rearrangement links TRBV7-9 to TRBJ1-3; 10 bases are shared with TRBD1. The CDR3 is made up of 18 amino acids. In germline, CDR1 is SEHNR, CDR2 FQNEAQ (reference sequence). The V gene end was trimmed by 4 bases and the J gene end by 4 bases; junction bases not matched to a gene: 13. CDR3 sequence: CASSSTGGWGLNGNTIYF. For the CDR3, the DNA is TGTGCCAGCAGCTCGACAGGGGGCTGGGGATTAAACGGAAACACCATATATTTT.

V usage is TRBV2 and J usage is TRBJ2-1, with 7 bases matching TRBD1. Germline V CDR1 and CDR2: SNHLY, FYNNEI. This CDR3 has 14 residues. The J segment lost 9 bases and the V segment lost 4 bases, leaving 9 bases of the junction unmatched. CDR3 in amino acids: CASSAATGSPEQFF. CDR3 DNA sequence: TGTGCCAGCAGTGCCGCGACAGGGAGTCCTGAGCAGTTCTTC.

In its sample, this clone was seen a few times. CDR3 DNA sequence: TGCGCCAGCAGCTTGGCCGGGCAGGGGAAGAGCTCCTATAATTCACCCCTCCACTTT. Its translation: CASSLAGQGKSSYNSPLHF. The chain joins TRBV5-1 to TRBJ1-6; D might be TRBD1 (6 bases). Germline V gene lookup returns CDR1 SGHRS and CDR2 YFSETQ. This CDR3 comprises 19 residues. Trimming removed 0 bases from V and 0 bases from J, with 16 bases in between.

V gene TRBV5-1 combines with J gene TRBJ2-1, with 9 bases matching TRBD2. This CDR3 region has 15 residues. From germline, CDR1 is SGHRS and CDR2 YFSETQ. The V and J ends lost 0 bases and 6 bases, in that order; junction bases with no gene match: 4. The CDR3 sequence: CASSLESSGVNEQFF. For the CDR3, the DNA is TGCGCCAGCAGCTTGGAGTCTAGCGGGGTCAATGAGCAGTTCTTC.

The count of this clone is one. The chain employs TRBV4-2 and TRBJ2-1, with 9 bases lining up with TRBD2. V trimming: 4 bases; J trimming: 5 bases; junction bases outside the gene matches: 9. CDR1 is LGHNA and CDR2 is YNFKEQ in the germline V gene. The CDR3 contains 16 residues. The CDR3 loop reads CASSLTSAGGHNEQFF. DNA for the CDR3: TGTGCCAGCAGCCTCACGAGCGCGGGGGGGCACAATGAGCAGTTCTTC.

The chain combines TRBV19 with TRBJ2-3, with D possibly TRBD2 on 5 matching bases. This CDR3 is 15 amino acids long. The ends were cut back, 3 bases at V and 13 bases at J, with 23 bases in the middle. Germline CDR1 reads LNHDA; CDR2 reads SQIVND (reference sequence). CDR3 sequence reads: CASSIGLVSGGGEYF. CDR3 nucleotide sequence: TGTGCCAGTAGTATTGGGCTGGTTAGTGGTGGAGGAGAGTATTTT. Full variable domain (outside the CDR3, taken from reference TRBV19 and TRBJ2-3): DGGITQSPKYLFRKEGQNVTLSCEQNLNHDAMYWYRQDPGQGLRLIYYSQIVNDFQKGDIAEGYSVSREKKESFPLTVTSAQKNPTAFYLCASSIGLVSGGGEYFGPGTRLTVL.

J is TRBJ1-5 and V is TRBV7-8; TRBD1 matches at 12 bases. V shed 3 bases and J 7 bases; nucleotides not matched to a gene: 4. Per the germline V gene, CDR1 is SGHVS and CDR2 is FQNEAQ. The CDR3 is 15 residues long. The CDR3 here is CASSFPGTGGQPQHF. In DNA form, the CDR3 reads TGTGCCAGCAGCTTTCCCGGGACAGGGGGCCAGCCCCAGCATTTT.

This clone was recorded a few times. The rearrangement joins TRBV4-3 to TRBJ2-5; the match to TRBD2 covers 7 bases. There are 16 residues in the CDR3. V shed 0 bases and J 5 bases; nucleotides not matched to a gene: 9. From germline, CDR1 is LGHNA and CDR2 YSLEER. Here the CDR3 reads CASSQEWASGGETQYF. The CDR3, as DNA: TGCGCCAGCAGCCAAGAATGGGCTAGCGGAGGCGAGACCCAGTACTTC.

Turning to this clone: Mismatch with germline at one junction end may stem from a read error. The chain has TRBV7-7 and TRBJ2-2; a weak D match, TRBD2 (6 bases). The CDR3 extends over 16 amino acids. The germline V gene encodes CDR1 SSHAT and CDR2 FNYEAQ (reference sequence). CDR3 loop: CASSLRGGGATGELFF. DNA for the CDR3: TGTGCTAGCAGCTTACGCGGTGGAGGGGCCACCGGGGAGCTGTTTTTT.

This chain connects TRBV11-3 to TRBJ1-5; D not resolved. The CDR3 contains 16 residues. V dropped 5 bases and J dropped 2 bases, with 16 bases sitting between them. CDR1 is SGHNT, CDR2 YENEEA, per germline. The CDR3 DNA reads as TGTGCCAGCAGCACTCCGTGTAGTAGTGGCAATCAGCCCCAGCATTTT. It translates to CASSTPCSSGNQPQHF.

The chain is built from TRBV7-6 and TRBJ1-4; D is possibly TRBD1 (5 bases). Germline CDR1 SGHVS, CDR2 FNYEAQ. V lost 6 bases and J 8 bases, leaving 16 bases between the germline ends. The CDR3 length is 14 residues. CDR3 in DNA: TGTGCCAGCAGTCCCGGAGGGGTGAGAGAAAAACTGTTTTTT. It encodes CASSPGGVREKLFF.

This chain links TRBV7-9 with TRBJ1-4; D gene unclear. The V end lost 5 bases, the J end lost 2 bases, and 15 bases lay between the germline ends. CDR1 SEHNR and CDR2 FQNEAQ come from the germline V gene (reference sequence). This CDR3 spans 16 amino acids. The chain's CDR3 is CASSPSDQATNEKLFF. CDR3 sequence (DNA): TGTGCCAGCAGCCCATCTGACCAAGCGACTAATGAAAAACTGTTTTTT.

This chain connects TRBV7-8 to TRBJ2-2; D possibly corresponds to TRBD1 (5 bases). From germline, CDR1 is SGHVS and CDR2 FQNEAQ. V lost 4 bases to trimming and J lost 5 bases, with 11 bases between them. CDR3 size: 14 residues. The CDR3 spells CASSSDQGTGELFF. The CDR3 DNA sequence: TGTGCCAGCAGCTCCGATCAGGGAACCGGGGAGCTGTTTTTT.

The chain is built from TRBV29-1 and TRBJ2-3, with TRBD2 matching over 13 bases. CDR3 length: 13 amino acids. Germline lookup yields CDR1 SQVTM and CDR2 ANQGSEA. Trimming cost V 6 bases and J 6 bases; bases outside gene matches: 3. CDR3 nucleotides: TGCAGCGTACTAGCGGGGGGGCATGATACGCAGTATTTT. Translating it yields CSVLAGGHDTQYF.

V is TRBV6-1 and J is TRBJ2-3; the match to TRBD2 covers 8 bases. The V gene end was trimmed by 8 bases and the J gene end by 4 bases; junction bases not matched to a gene: 8. Per the germline V gene, CDR1 is MNHNS and CDR2 is SASEGT. This CDR3 is built from 14 residues. CDR3 in amino acids: CASSGGVMADTQYF. In nucleotides, the CDR3 is TGTGCCAGCTCCGGGGGGGTGATGGCAGATACGCAGTATTTT.

The rearrangement joins TRBV7-2 to TRBJ2-5; TRBD1 aligns across 9 bases. The J call may be faulty, since TRBJ2-7 better matches the DNA end. The CDR3 extends over 15 amino acids. Germline lookup yields CDR1 SGHTA and CDR2 FQGNSA. CDR3 amino acids: CASSRRDRVSYEQYF. The CDR3 DNA reads TGTGCCAGCAGCCGCCGGGACAGGGTCTCCTACGAGCAGTACTTC.

This clone was detected only a few times. This chain uses TRBV19 with TRBJ2-5; D not resolved. The CDR3 consists of 14 residues. V gave up 5 bases and J gave up 5 bases, with 15 bases separating them. CDR1 LNHDA and CDR2 SQIVND come from the germline V gene (reference sequence). The CDR3 spells CASSARHAWETQYF. CDR3 DNA: TGTGCCAGTAGTGCCCGACATGCCTGGGAGACCCAGTACTTC.

The gene calls are TRBV11-2 and TRBJ2-1; tentatively, D is TRBD1 (5 bases). Germline V gene data show CDR1 as SGHAT and CDR2 as FQNNGV. This CDR3 spans 14 amino acids. V lost 4 bases and J 6 bases, leaving 13 bases between the germline ends. The CDR3 protein is CASSSRGALNEQFF. The CDR3 DNA reads as TGTGCCAGCAGCTCACGTGGGGCCCTCAATGAGCAGTTCTTC.

The rearrangement links TRBV7-6 to TRBJ2-1; 7 bases are shared with TRBD2. Unmatched junction bases numbered 6, after V lost 1 base and J lost 0 bases. Per germline, CDR1 SGHVS and CDR2 FNYEAQ. The CDR3 sequence is 17 residues long. CDR3 sequence (DNA): TGTGCCAGCAGCTTAGTGGGGGGGGAGAGCTCCTACAATGAGCAGTTCTTC. Translated: CASSLVGGESSYNEQFF.

The chain uses TRBV6-1 and TRBJ2-1; 9 nucleotides line up with TRBD1. Trimming cost V 6 bases and J 1 base; bases outside gene matches: 4. Germline CDR1 MNHNS, CDR2 SASEGT. CDR3 length equals 15 residues. Here the CDR3 DNA reads TGTGCCAGCAGGCCGGGACAGGGTTCCTACAATGAGCAGTTCTTC. It codes for CASRPGQGSYNEQFF.

The CDR3 reads CASSLAANTEAFF. The CDR3 DNA sequence: TGTGCCAGCAGTTTAGCGGCCAACACTGAAGCTTTCTTT. The V and J genes are TRBV27 and TRBJ1-1; D gene unclear. The CDR3 is made up of 13 amino acids. Germline loops: CDR1 MNHEY, CDR2 SMNVEV (reference sequence). Trimming left V 2 bases short and J 2 bases short, with 6 bases between.

The rearrangement uses TRBV7-2 and TRBJ2-4, with TRBD1 as a possible D gene (5 bases). The CDR3 has 16 amino acids. CDR1 and CDR2 from the germline V gene are SGHTA and FQGNSA. The ends were cut back, 0 bases at V and 6 bases at J, with 15 bases in the middle. The CDR3 protein is CASSLARRGLGNIQYF. DNA for the CDR3: TGTGCCAGCAGCTTAGCACGTAGGGGATTAGGAAACATTCAGTACTTC.